This T cell receptor beta chain was sequenced for a study of monozygotic twins with inflammatory bowel disease. Whole-study findings and limits: Perhaps reflecting limited power, concordant and discordant twins did not differ in repertoire similarity.

TCRdb reprocessed the 5' RACE reads and stores each CDR3 protein as one record, lacking DNA. This listing includes around 450,000 distinct CDR3 sequences. On this clonotype itself: The antigen is undetermined.

This TCR was sampled from a human donor with ulcerative colitis or Crohn's disease, or a healthy co-twin of an affected twin (not recorded which). The sequencing input was blood.

CDR3: CASTKEVAGSYEQYF. This chain links TRBV4-2 with TRBJ2-7; TCRdb's D gene call, TRBD2, goes unchecked for lack of DNA. The CDR3 spans 15 residues. CDR1 and CDR2 (germline): LGHNA, YNFKEQ.